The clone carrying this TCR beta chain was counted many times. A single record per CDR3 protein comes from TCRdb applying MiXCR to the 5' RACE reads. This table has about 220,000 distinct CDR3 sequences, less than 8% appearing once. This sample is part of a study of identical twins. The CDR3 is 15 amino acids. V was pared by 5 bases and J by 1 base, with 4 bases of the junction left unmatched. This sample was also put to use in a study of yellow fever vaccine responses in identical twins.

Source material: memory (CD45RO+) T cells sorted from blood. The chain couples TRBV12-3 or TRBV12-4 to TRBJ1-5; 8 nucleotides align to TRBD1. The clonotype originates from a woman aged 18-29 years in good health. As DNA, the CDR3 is TGTGCCAGCAGTCAACGGACAGGGAGCAATCAGCCCCAGCATTTT. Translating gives CASSQRTGSNQPQHF.